This entry features one T cell receptor beta chain sequence. The data were obtained in a study of CD8 T cells in Susac syndrome. The CDR3 runs to 14 residues. Trimming took off 8 bases at V and 1 base at J, with 12 bases between the two ends. Those who served as multiple sclerosis controls were treatment-naive patients with stable or active relapsing-remitting disease. TEMRA cells were FACS-enriched, and CD8+ and CD4+ T cells were isolated negatively. The authors reverse transcribed about 0.5 to 1 ug RNA with random hexamers. TCRdb used MiXCR to reprocess the immunoSEQ multiplex PCR reads, holding one entry per CDR3 protein. The table shows around 130,000 distinct CDR3 sequences, with around nine tenths occurring only once.

The sequenced material came from CD8+ T cells from PBMCs. The origin of this receptor is a human donor with multiple sclerosis. The V gene is TRBV12-3 or TRBV12-4, the J gene TRBJ2-1, with D perhaps matching TRBD2 (7 bases). The CDR3: CASGGGGSYNEQFF. CDR3 DNA: TGTGCCAGCGGAGGGGGGGGTTCCTACAATGAGCAGTTCTTC.